This is a list of T cell receptor beta chains from one sample in a study of blood T cell repertoires in COVID-19. Produced via immunoSEQ multiplex PCR; TCRdb's table is partial and in-frame only. The sample records around 160,000 clones, approximately 83% being singletons. The sample consisted of peripheral blood. The origin of the receptors is a woman in her sixties or seventies with COVID-19, enrolled during active disease. Both conserved end residues are part of each CDR3. The order of the fields is V gene, clone size, D gene, J gene, CDR3 DNA, CDR3 protein. The D gene is left open where the match is weak. Not every row has a clone size; where given, it reads once, few, many or a size class.

>TRBV7-9|once|TRBD1|TRBJ1-1
TGTGCCAGCAGCTTCCTGGACAGGGAGGGTCTAGAAGCTTTCTTT
CASSFLDREGLEAFF
>TRBV19|NA|TRBD1|TRBJ1-4
TGTGCCAGTAGCCACGGGGACAGGGTTGAAAAACTGTTTTTT
CASSHGDRVEKLFF
>TRBV7-9|NA|NA|TRBJ2-7
TGTGCCAGCAGCTCAACCGCCAGGCAAGCGGGCGAGCAGTACTTC
CASSSTARQAGEQYF
>TRBV5-1|NA|TRBD1|TRBJ2-5
TGCGCCAGCAGCTTGTCAGGGGGTGGCTTAGAGACCCAGTACTTC
CASSLSGGGLETQYF
>TRBV9|few|NA|TRBJ1-1
TGTGCCAGCAGCCCTGGTGGCGGGAGATACACTGAAGCTTTCTTT
CASSPGGGRYTEAFF
>TRBV19|NA|TRBD1|TRBJ1-1
TGTGCCAGTAGCAAGGGACAGGGTGAAGCTTTCTTT
CASSKGQGEAFF
>TRBV2|NA|NA|TRBJ2-7
TGTGCCAGCAGCGAAACAAAAAACGAGCAGTACTTC
CASSETKNEQYF
>TRBV6-2/TRBV6-3|NA|TRBD2|TRBJ2-1
TGTGCCAGCAGTTACCTGTCTAGCGGCGTACTTATATACAATGAGCAGTTCTTC
CASSYLSSGVLIYNEQFF
>TRBV7-2|NA|TRBD1|TRBJ1-5
TGTGCCAGCAGCGGGACAGGGGTCCCCAATCAGCCCCAGCATTTT
CASSGTGVPNQPQHF
>TRBV3-1/TRBV3-2|NA|TRBD2|TRBJ2-3
TGTGCCAGCAGCCAAGAAGGGACTAGCGGGGGCACAGATACGCAGTATTTT
CASSQEGTSGGTDTQYF
>TRBV21-1|once|NA|TRBJ1-3
TGTGCCAGCAGCAAAGAAGTGGTGAGGAGGCACTCTGGAAACACCATATATTTT
CASSKEVVRRHSGNTIYF
>TRBV25-1|NA|TRBD2|TRBJ2-5
TGTGCCAGCAGTGAATGGGGGGGGGAGACCCAGTACTTC
CASSEWGGETQYF